These 18 T cell receptor beta chains originate from one sample sequenced in a study of blood T cell repertoires in COVID-19. Clones were sequenced by immunoSEQ multiplex PCR, and TCRdb holds only the in-frame ones, with some missing. The data hold 40,000 or so clones, with roughly 85% observed a single time. The sequencing sample was made of peripheral blood. The receptor set was obtained from a human donor in a cohort sampled during active COVID-19.

The chain combines TRBV25-1 with TRBJ2-1, with D tentatively TRBD1 (5 bases). Germline values: CDR1 MGHDK, CDR2 SYGVNS. CDR3 size: 17 residues. Trimming removed 2 bases from V and 0 bases from J, with 14 bases in between. CDR3 protein: CASSEVRGTSSYNEQFF. In nucleotides, the CDR3 is TGTGCCAGCAGTGAAGTAAGGGGCACTTCCTCCTACAATGAGCAGTTCTTC.

In DNA, the CDR3 is TGTGCCAGCACCAGGGGGACAGGGGGCGCAAATAGCAATCAGCCCCAGCATTTT. Encoded protein: CASTRGTGGANSNQPQHF. This chain links TRBV11-2 with TRBJ1-5, with TRBD1 matching 12 bases. There are 18 residues in the CDR3. The germline CDR1 and CDR2 sequences are SGHAT and FQNNGV. With V trimmed by 7 bases and J by 0 bases, 10 bases remained unmatched.

This sequence joins TRBV10-1 and TRBJ2-7; D uncertain. Germline assignment: CDR1 WNHNN and CDR2 SYGVQD (reference sequence). V was cut by 4 bases and J by 2 bases, with 9 bases left in between. This CDR3 is built from 13 residues. The CDR3 sequence: CASSGGPPYEQYF. In DNA, the CDR3 is TGCGCCAGCAGTGGTGGGCCGCCCTACGAGCAGTACTTC.

This clone showed up just once. The chain carries TRBV25-1 and TRBJ1-1; D is unresolved. This CDR3 region has 14 residues. Germline CDR1 is MGHDK and CDR2 is SYGVNS. The V gene lost 7 bases and the J gene lost 1 base, with 13 bases spanning the gap. CDR3 sequence reads: CASTSRHQNTEAFF. CDR3 nucleotides: TGTGCCAGCACGTCGCGACATCAGAACACTGAAGCTTTCTTT.

The chain joins TRBV6-1 to TRBJ1-2; maybe TRBD1 (5 bases). The CDR3 has 14 amino acids. Trimming left V 2 bases short and J 5 bases short, with 12 bases between. The germline CDR1 and CDR2 sequences are MNHNS and SASEGT. The CDR3 is CASSETQTGYGYTF. The CDR3, as DNA: TGTGCCAGCAGTGAAACTCAAACAGGTTATGGCTACACCTTC.

The chain combines TRBV29-1 with TRBJ2-1, with TRBD2 matching over 9 bases. Germline assignment: CDR1 SQVTM and CDR2 ANQGSEA. This CDR3 comprises 13 residues. V was pared by 7 bases and J by 8 bases, with 9 bases of the junction left unmatched. The chain's CDR3 is CSARGAGGDEQFF. The CDR3 bases are TGCAGCGCCAGAGGTGCGGGAGGGGATGAGCAGTTCTTC.

The chain combines TRBV11-2 with TRBJ1-2, with D uncertain. This CDR3 has 15 residues. V gave up 0 bases and J gave up 7 bases, with 15 bases separating them. CDR1 is SGHAT, CDR2 FQNNGV, per germline. The CDR3 DNA sequence: TGTGCCAGCAGCTTAGATTTGGTAGGGAGTAGTGGCTACACCTTC. Amino acids: CASSLDLVGSSGYTF.

This clone came up once. The chain uses TRBV24-1 and TRBJ2-1, with 8 bases fitting TRBD1. CDR3 size: 16 residues. With V trimmed by 5 bases and J by 6 bases, 11 bases remained unmatched. Germline values: CDR1 KGHDR, CDR2 SFDVKD. For the CDR3, the DNA is TGTGCCACCAGTGCCTTATCCGGACAGGGTAGCAATGAGCAGTTCTTC. Amino acid sequence: CATSALSGQGSNEQFF.

The chain recombines TRBV28 with TRBJ2-7; D call uncertain. Germline CDR1 MDHEN, CDR2 SYDVKM. The CDR3 length is 13 residues. Trimming left V 10 bases short and J 3 bases short, with 16 bases between. In nucleotides, the CDR3 is TGTGCCACCAGGTCTTCTTCGGGCTACGAGCAGTACTTC. Protein: CATRSSSGYEQYF.

The chain recombines TRBV4-3 with TRBJ2-7; possible D gene TRBD2, 5 bases. The CDR3 is 15 residues long. Trimming removed 1 base from V and 1 base from J, with 11 bases in between. CDR1 and CDR2 from the germline V gene are LGHNA and YSLEER. The DNA for the CDR3 is TGCGCCAGCAGCCAAGGTCCCCCGGGATCCTACGAGCAGTACTTC. Residues: CASSQGPPGSYEQYF.

The chain is built from TRBV4-1 and TRBJ1-5; D is uncertain. The ends were cut back, 1 base at V and 3 bases at J, with 7 bases in the middle. This CDR3 is 14 amino acids long. CDR1 MGHRA and CDR2 YSYEKL come from the germline V gene. As DNA, the CDR3 is TGCGCCAGCAGCCAAGCACAGATCAATCAGCCCCAGCATTTT. Translating it yields CASSQAQINQPQHF.

The chain uses TRBV5-1 and TRBJ2-2, with TRBD2 identical over 11 bases. This CDR3 is 16 amino acids long. The germline gives CDR1 SGHRS, CDR2 YFSETQ. V trimming: 4 bases; J trimming: 6 bases; junction bases outside the gene matches: 8. Here the CDR3 reads CASSLTSGVPSGELFF. The CDR3 DNA reads TGCGCCAGCAGCCTGACTAGCGGGGTGCCCTCCGGGGAGCTGTTTTTT.

Only one count was recorded for this clone. V is TRBV5-5 and J is TRBJ2-1; TRBD1 matches at 9 bases. This CDR3 contains 14 residues. Germline V CDR1 and CDR2: SGHKS, YYEKEE (reference sequence). V gave up 3 bases and J gave up 6 bases; unmatched junction bases: 4. CDR3 sequence: CASSSQGQGNEQFF. The CDR3, as DNA: TGTGCCAGCAGCTCACAGGGACAGGGCAATGAGCAGTTCTTC.

V gene TRBV18 combines with J gene TRBJ2-7, with D tentatively TRBD1 (6 bases). The CDR3 extends over 15 amino acids. Germline V lookup: CDR1 KGHSH, CDR2 LQKENI. Trimming shortened V by 0 bases and J by 2 bases, and 11 bases separated the two germline ends. CDR3 nucleotide sequence: TGTGCCAGCTCACCACCGCCGGACAGCACCTACGAGCAGTACTTC. Translated, it gives CASSPPPDSTYEQYF.

In its sample, this clone was seen once. The gene calls are TRBV12-5 and TRBJ2-2; maybe TRBD2 (6 bases). CDR3 length: 16 residues. Germline V CDR1 and CDR2: LGHNT, FRNRAP. The V end lost 3 bases, the J end lost 6 bases, and 17 bases lay between the germline ends. Here the CDR3 DNA reads TGTGCTAGTGGTTTTCGGCCGGGAGTCGGGGCCGGGGAGCTGTTTTTT. Residues: CASGFRPGVGAGELFF.

In nucleotides, the CDR3 is TGTGCCAGCAGTCCCCGTGGAGCGGGGCCCACTGATACGCAGTATTTT. It translates to CASSPRGAGPTDTQYF. The chain joins TRBV27 to TRBJ2-3, with 7 bases lining up with TRBD2. Per the germline V gene, CDR1 is MNHEY and CDR2 is SMNVEV (reference sequence). CDR3 size: 16 residues. The J segment lost 6 bases and the V segment lost 5 bases, leaving 14 bases of the junction unmatched.

The chain links TRBV7-8 to TRBJ1-1, with no clear D. The CDR3 runs to 14 residues. Germline loops: CDR1 SGHVS, CDR2 FQNEAQ. The V end was cut by 1 base, the J end by 1 base, with 7 bases between. CDR3 amino acids: CASSLEPSNTEAFF. DNA of the CDR3: TGTGCCAGCAGCTTAGAGCCGTCGAACACTGAAGCTTTCTTT.

The chain uses TRBV5-1 and TRBJ2-3; 10 positions match TRBD2. Trimming took 0 bases from V and 6 from J; bases not matched to a gene: 4. The CDR3 loop spans 15 amino acids. CDR1 is SGHRS and CDR2 is YFSETQ in the germline V gene. This chain's CDR3 is CASSLDTSGTDTQYF. CDR3 in DNA: TGCGCCAGCAGCTTGGATACTAGCGGGACTGATACGCAGTATTTT.